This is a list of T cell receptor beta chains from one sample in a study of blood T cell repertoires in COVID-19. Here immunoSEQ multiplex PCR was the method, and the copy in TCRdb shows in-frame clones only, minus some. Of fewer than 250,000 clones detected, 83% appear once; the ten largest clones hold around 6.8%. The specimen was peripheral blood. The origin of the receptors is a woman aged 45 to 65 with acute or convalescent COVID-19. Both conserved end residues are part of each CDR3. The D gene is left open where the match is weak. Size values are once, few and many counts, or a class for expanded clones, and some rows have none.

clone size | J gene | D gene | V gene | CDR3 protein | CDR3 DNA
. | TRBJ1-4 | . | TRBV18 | CASSLGPGVREEKLFF | TGTGCCAGCTCACTGGGACCGGGAGTTAGGGAGGAAAAACTGTTTTTT
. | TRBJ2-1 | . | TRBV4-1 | CASSQARGGSYNEQFF | TGCGCCAGCAGCCAAGCCCGAGGGGGATCCTACAATGAGCAGTTCTTC
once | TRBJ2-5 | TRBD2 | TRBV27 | CASSFSSGIGETQYF | TGTGCCAGCAGTTTCTCTAGCGGGATTGGAGAGACCCAGTACTTC
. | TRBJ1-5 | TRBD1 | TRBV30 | CAWSGQGAQPQHF | TGTGCCTGGAGTGGGCAGGGGGCCCAGCCCCAGCATTTT
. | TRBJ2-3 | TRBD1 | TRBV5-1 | CASSNPGGSDTQYF | TGCGCCAGCAGCAATCCAGGGGGCTCAGATACGCAGTATTTT
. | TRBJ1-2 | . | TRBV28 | CASSLGGDVPYTF | TGTGCCAGCAGCCTGGGGGGTGACGTCCCCTACACCTTC
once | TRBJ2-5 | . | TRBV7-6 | CASSLSPGRSETQYF | TGTGCCAGCAGCTTATCCCCAGGGAGGTCTGAGACCCAGTACTTC
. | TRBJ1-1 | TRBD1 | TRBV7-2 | CASSATGTGTTEAFF | TGTGCCAGCAGCGCCACCGGGACAGGGACCACTGAAGCTTTCTTT
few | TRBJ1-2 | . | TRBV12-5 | CASGLDSRGGGYTF | TGTGCTAGTGGTTTGGATTCCAGGGGTGGGGGCTACACCTTC
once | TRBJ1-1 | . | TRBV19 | CASSMTYSVNTEAFF | TGTGCCAGTAGTATGACGTACAGTGTCAACACTGAAGCTTTCTTT
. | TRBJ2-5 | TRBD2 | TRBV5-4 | CASSHSGEETQYF | TGTGCCAGCAGTCATAGCGGGGAAGAGACCCAGTACTTC
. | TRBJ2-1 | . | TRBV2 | CASSLVPGPTSYNEQFF | TGTGCCAGCAGTTTGGTTCCGGGTCCGACCTCCTACAATGAGCAGTTCTTC
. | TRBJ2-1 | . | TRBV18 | CASSLGLLNEQFF | TGTGCCAGCTCACTCGGACTATTAAATGAGCAGTTCTTC
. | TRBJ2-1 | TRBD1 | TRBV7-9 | CASSSGQSGYNEQFF | TGTGCCAGCAGCTCGGGACAGAGTGGCTACAATGAGCAGTTCTTC
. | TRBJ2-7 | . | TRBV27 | CASNGAGTPYEQYF | TGTGCCAGCAATGGGGCAGGAACTCCCTACGAGCAGTACTTC